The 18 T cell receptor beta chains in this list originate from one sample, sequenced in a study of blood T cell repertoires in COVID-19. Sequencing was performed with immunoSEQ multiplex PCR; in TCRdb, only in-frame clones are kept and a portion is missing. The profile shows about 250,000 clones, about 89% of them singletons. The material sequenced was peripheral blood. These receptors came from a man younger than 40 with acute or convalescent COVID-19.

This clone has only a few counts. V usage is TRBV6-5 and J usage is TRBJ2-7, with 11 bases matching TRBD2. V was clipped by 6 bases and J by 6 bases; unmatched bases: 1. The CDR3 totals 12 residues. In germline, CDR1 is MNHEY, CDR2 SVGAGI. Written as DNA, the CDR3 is TGTGCCAGCAGAGGACTAGCGGGCGAGCAGTACTTC. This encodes CASRGLAGEQYF.

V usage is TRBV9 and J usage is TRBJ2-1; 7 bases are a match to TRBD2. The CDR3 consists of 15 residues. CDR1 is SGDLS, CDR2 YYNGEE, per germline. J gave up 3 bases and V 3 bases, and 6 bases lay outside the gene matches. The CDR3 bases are TGTGCCAGCAGCGATGGCGGGAGAGACTACAATGAGCAGTTCTTC. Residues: CASSDGGRDYNEQFF.

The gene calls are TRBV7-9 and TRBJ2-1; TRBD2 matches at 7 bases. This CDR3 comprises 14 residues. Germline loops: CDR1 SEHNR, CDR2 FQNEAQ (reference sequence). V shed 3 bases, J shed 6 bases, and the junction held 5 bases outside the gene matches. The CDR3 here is CASSLPGLRNEQFF. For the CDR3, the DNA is TGTGCCAGCAGCTTGCCGGGACTACGCAATGAGCAGTTCTTC.

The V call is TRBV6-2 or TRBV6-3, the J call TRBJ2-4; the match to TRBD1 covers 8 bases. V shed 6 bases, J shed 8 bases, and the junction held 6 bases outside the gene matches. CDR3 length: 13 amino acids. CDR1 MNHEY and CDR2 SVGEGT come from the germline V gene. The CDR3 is CASSTYRGDIQYF. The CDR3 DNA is TGTGCCAGCAGCACCTACAGGGGGGACATTCAGTACTTC.

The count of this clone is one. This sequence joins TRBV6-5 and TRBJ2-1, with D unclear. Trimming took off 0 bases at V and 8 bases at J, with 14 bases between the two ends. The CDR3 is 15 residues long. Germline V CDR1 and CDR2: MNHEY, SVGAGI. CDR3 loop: CASSYSILVVDEQFF. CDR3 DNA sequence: TGTGCCAGCAGTTACTCGATTCTAGTCGTGGATGAGCAGTTCTTC.

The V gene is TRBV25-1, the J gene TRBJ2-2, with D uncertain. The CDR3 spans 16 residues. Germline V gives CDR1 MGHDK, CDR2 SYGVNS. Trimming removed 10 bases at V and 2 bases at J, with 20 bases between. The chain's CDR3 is CATKGRTDLNTGELFF. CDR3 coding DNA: TGTGCCACCAAAGGTAGAACAGACCTTAACACCGGGGAGCTGTTTTTT. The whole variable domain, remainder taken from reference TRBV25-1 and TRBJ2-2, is EADIYQTPRYLVIGTGKKITLECSQTMGHDKMYWYQQDPGMELHLIHYSYGVNSTEKGDLSSESTVSRIRTEHFPLTLESARPSHTSQYLCATKGRTDLNTGELFFGEGSRLTVL.

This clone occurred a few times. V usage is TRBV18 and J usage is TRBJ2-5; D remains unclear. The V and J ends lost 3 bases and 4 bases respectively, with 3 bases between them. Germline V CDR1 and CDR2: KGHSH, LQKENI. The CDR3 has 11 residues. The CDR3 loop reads CASSPAETQYF. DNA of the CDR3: TGTGCCAGCTCACCGGCAGAGACCCAGTACTTC.

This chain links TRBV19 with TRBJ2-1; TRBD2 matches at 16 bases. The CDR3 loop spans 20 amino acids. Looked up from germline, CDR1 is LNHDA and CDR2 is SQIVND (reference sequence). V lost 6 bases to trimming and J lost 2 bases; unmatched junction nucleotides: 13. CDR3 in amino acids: CASSLSPGLAGGIAYNEQFF. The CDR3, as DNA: TGTGCCAGTAGCCTCTCGCCGGGACTAGCGGGGGGGATAGCCTACAATGAGCAGTTCTTC.

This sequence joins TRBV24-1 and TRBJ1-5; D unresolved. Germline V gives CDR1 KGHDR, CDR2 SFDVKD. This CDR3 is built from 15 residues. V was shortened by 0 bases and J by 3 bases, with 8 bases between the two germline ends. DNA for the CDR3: TGTGCCACCAGTGATTTGGGCCCGATCAATCAGCCCCAGCATTTT. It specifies CATSDLGPINQPQHF.

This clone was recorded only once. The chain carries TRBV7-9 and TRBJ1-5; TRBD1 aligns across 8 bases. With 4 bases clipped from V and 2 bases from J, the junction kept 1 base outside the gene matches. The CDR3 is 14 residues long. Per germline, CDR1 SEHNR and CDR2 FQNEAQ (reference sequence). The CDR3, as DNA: TGTGCCAGCAGCTCAGGGGGCGGCAATCAGCCCCAGCATTTT. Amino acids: CASSSGGGNQPQHF.

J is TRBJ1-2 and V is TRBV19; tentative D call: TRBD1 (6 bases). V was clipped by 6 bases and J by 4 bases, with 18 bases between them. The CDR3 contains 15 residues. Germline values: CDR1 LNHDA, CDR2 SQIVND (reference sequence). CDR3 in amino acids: CASSRGGGNGYGYTF. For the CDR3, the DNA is TGTGCCAGTAGCAGAGGGGGAGGGAATGGCTATGGCTACACCTTC.

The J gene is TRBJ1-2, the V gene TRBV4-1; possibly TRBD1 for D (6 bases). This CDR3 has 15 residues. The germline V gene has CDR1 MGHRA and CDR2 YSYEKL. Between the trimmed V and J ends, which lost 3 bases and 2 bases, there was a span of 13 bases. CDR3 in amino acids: CASSQTGHENYGYTF. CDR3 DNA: TGCGCCAGCAGCCAGACGGGACACGAGAACTATGGCTACACCTTC.

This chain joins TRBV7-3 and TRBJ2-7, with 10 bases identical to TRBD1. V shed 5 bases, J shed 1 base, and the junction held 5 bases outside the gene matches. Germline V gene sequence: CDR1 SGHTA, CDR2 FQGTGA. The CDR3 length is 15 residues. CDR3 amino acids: CASSNLGQGSYEQYF. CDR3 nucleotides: TGTGCCAGCAGCAACCTGGGACAGGGGTCCTACGAGCAGTACTTC. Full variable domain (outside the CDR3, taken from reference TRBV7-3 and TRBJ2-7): GAGVSQTPSNKVTEKGKYVELRCDPISGHTALYWYRQSLGQGPEFLIYFQGTGAADDSGLPNDRFFAVRPEGSVSTLKIQRTERGDSAVYLCASSNLGQGSYEQYFGPGTRLTVT.

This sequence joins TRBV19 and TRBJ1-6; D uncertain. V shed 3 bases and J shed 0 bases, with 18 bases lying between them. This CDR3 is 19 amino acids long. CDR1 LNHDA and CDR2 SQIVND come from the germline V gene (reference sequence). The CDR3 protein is CASSIRERPESSYNSPLHF. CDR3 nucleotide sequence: TGTGCCAGTAGTATCCGCGAACGTCCGGAGAGCTCCTATAATTCACCCCTCCACTTT.

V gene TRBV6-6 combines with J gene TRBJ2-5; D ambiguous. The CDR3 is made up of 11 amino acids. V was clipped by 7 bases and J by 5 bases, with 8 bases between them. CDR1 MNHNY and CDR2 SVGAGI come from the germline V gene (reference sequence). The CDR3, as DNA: TGTGCCAGCAACATCAGGGAGACCCAGTACTTC. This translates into CASNIRETQYF.

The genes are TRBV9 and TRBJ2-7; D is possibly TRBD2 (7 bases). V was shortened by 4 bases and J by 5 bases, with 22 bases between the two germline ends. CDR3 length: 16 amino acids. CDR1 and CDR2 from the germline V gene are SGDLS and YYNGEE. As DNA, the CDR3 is TGTGCCAGCAGCTCGCTACTACAGGGAGGGAGGGACGAGCAGTACTTC. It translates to CASSSLLQGGRDEQYF.

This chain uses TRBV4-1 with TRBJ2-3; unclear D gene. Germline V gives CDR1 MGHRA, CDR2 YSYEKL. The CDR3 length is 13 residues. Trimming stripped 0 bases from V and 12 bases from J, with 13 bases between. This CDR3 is CASSQEGLTPQYF. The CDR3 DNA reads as TGCGCCAGCAGCCAAGAGGGCCTGACGCCCCAGTATTTT.

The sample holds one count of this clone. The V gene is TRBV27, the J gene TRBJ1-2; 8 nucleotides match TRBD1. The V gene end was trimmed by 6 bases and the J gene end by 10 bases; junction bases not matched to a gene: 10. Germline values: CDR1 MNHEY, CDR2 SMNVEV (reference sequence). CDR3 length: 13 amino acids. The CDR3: CASRIRGQADYTF. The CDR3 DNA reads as TGTGCCAGCAGAATTAGGGGACAGGCTGACTACACCTTC.